These 14 T cell receptor beta chains originate from one sample sequenced in a study of radiotherapy plus CTLA-4 blockade in lung cancer. TCRdb's copy holds only in-frame clones and misses some; the assay was immunoSEQ multiplex PCR. Among approximately 89,000 clones, roughly four fifths were seen once, and the ten largest hold approximately 15%. The source was peripheral blood, collected from a patient treated with radiotherapy plus ipilimumab. These receptor sequences come from a human donor with non-small cell lung cancer that progressed on radiotherapy plus ipilimumab.

The chain recombines TRBV19 with TRBJ2-3; D uncertain. Germline V gives CDR1 LNHDA, CDR2 SQIVND (reference sequence). This CDR3 region has 15 residues. V was trimmed by 3 bases and J by 3 bases, leaving 13 bases between them. The CDR3 reads CASSILRARTDTQYF. The CDR3 DNA follows: TGTGCCAGTAGTATCTTAAGGGCTAGGACAGATACGCAGTATTTT.

The table lists this clone with a few counts. The chain links TRBV28 to TRBJ2-7, with D tentatively TRBD1 or TRBD2 (6 bases each). This CDR3 contains 14 residues. V was cut by 2 bases and J by 6 bases, with 14 bases left in between. Germline CDR1 and CDR2: MDHEN and SYDVKM. DNA for the CDR3: TGTGCCAGCAGTTTAAGAATCTCGGGGGCCGAGCAGTACTTC. This gives the protein CASSLRISGAEQYF.

This chain links TRBV7-3 with TRBJ2-3; D is tentatively TRBD1 or TRBD2 (5 bases each). This CDR3 is built from 16 residues. Trimming removed 1 base from V and 2 bases from J, with 13 bases in between. The germline V gene encodes CDR1 SGHTA and CDR2 FQGTGA. The CDR3 coding sequence is TGTGCCAGCAGCTTAATCCGGGACCCCAACACAGATACGCAGTATTTT. Translated: CASSLIRDPNTDTQYF.

The chain joins TRBV30 to TRBJ1-5; 8 nucleotides agree with TRBD1. The junction had 4 bases not matched to a gene; V was cut back by 6 bases and J by 6 bases. This CDR3 has 12 amino acids. Germline V gives CDR1 GTSNPN, CDR2 SVGIG (reference sequence). CDR3: CACDRGGQPQHF. The CDR3 DNA reads as TGTGCCTGTGACAGGGGAGGTCAGCCCCAGCATTTT. The full variable domain, its missing parts supplied by reference TRBV30 and TRBJ1-5, is SQTIHQWPATLVQPVGSPLSLECTVEGTSNPNLYWYRQAAGRGLQLLFYSVGIGQISSEVPQNLSASRPQDRQFILSSKKLLLSDSGFYLCACDRGGQPQHFGDGTRLSIL.

The chain has TRBV29-1 and TRBJ2-3; D is perhaps TRBD2 (5 bases). Germline V lookup: CDR1 SQVTM, CDR2 ANQGSEA. The ends were cut back, 6 bases at V and 6 bases at J, with 19 bases in the middle. The CDR3 has 14 residues. Here the CDR3 DNA reads TGCAGCGTCAACCAACTAGGACGGTTTGATACGCAGTATTTT. Translated: CSVNQLGRFDTQYF.

V and J are TRBV2 and TRBJ2-4; 13 bases match TRBD2. The CDR3 extends over 15 amino acids. V dropped 6 bases and J dropped 2; count of bases not matched to a gene: 1. Germline CDR1 SNHLY, CDR2 FYNNEI. CDR3: CASRLAGGPKNIQYF. DNA of the CDR3: TGTGCCAGCAGACTAGCGGGGGGGCCCAAAAACATTCAGTACTTC.

The rearrangement links TRBV5-1 to TRBJ2-2; possible D gene TRBD1, 6 bases. The CDR3 totals 15 residues. Germline CDR1 is SGHRS and CDR2 is YFSETQ. Trimming cost V 0 bases and J 3 bases, with 9 bases left between them. CDR3 sequence reads: CASSLVGGDTGELFF. CDR3 nucleotide sequence: TGCGCCAGCAGCTTGGTTGGGGGCGACACCGGGGAGCTGTTTTTT.

The chain joins TRBV7-8 to TRBJ2-7, with TRBD2 matching over 10 bases. Germline V CDR1 and CDR2: SGHVS, FQNEAQ. The J segment lost 6 bases and the V segment lost 8 bases, leaving 7 bases of the junction unmatched. The CDR3 totals 13 residues. The CDR3 bases are TGTGCCAGCCTGAGCGGGAGGGGTCCCGAGCAGTACTTC. It yields the protein CASLSGRGPEQYF.

This rearrangement joins TRBV6-5 to TRBJ1-5; D uncertain. The CDR3 runs to 13 residues. Trimming cost V 6 bases and J 2 bases, with 8 bases left between them. The germline CDR1 and CDR2 sequences are MNHEY and SVGAGI. CDR3 loop: CASSGVGNQPQHF. CDR3 nucleotide sequence: TGTGCCAGCAGCGGGGTCGGCAATCAGCCCCAGCATTTT.

This chain connects TRBV6-5 to TRBJ1-1; TRBD1 matches at 9 bases. The germline V gene encodes CDR1 MNHEY and CDR2 SVGAGI. V shed 5 bases, J shed 6 bases, and the junction held 4 bases outside the gene matches. The CDR3 totals 13 residues. CDR3 coding DNA: TGTGCCAGCAGTGGACAGGGGTTCCCTGAAGCTTTCTTT. This codes for CASSGQGFPEAFF.

V gene TRBV7-8 combines with J gene TRBJ2-1; weak D call: TRBD1 (6 bases). The V end lost 7 bases, the J end lost 4 bases, and 11 bases lay between the germline ends. Germline V gene sequence: CDR1 SGHVS, CDR2 FQNEAQ. The CDR3 runs 13 residues. The CDR3 DNA is TGTGCCAGCAACTGGGGGCCTTACAATGAGCAGTTCTTC. It translates to CASNWGPYNEQFF.

The genes are TRBV30 and TRBJ1-1, with D hard to call. Germline V CDR1 and CDR2: GTSNPN, SVGIG (reference sequence). The CDR3 consists of 14 residues. V was clipped by 4 bases and J by 3 bases, with 15 bases between them. For the CDR3, the DNA is TGTGCCTGGACCCGAAGGAACCGGTACACTGAAGCTTTCTTT. This translates into CAWTRRNRYTEAFF.

The chain joins TRBV21-1 to TRBJ1-1; no check of the table's D call, TRBD1, against the DNA was made. TRBV21-1 counts as a pseudogene. The CDR3 is 18 residues long. For the CDR3, the DNA is TGTGCCAGCAGCAAACACCCGAGCGCCGGGACAGAGAACACTGAAGCTTTCTTT. It codes for CASSKHPSAGTENTEAFF.

The V call is TRBV5-1, the J call TRBJ1-2; 8 positions agree with TRBD1. Trimming removed 4 bases from V and 6 bases from J; junction bases left unmatched: 8. Germline V gives CDR1 SGHRS, CDR2 YFSETQ. This CDR3 region has 14 residues. In nucleotides, the CDR3 is TGCGCCAGCAGCATTGCAGGGGGCGAGGATGGCTACACCTTC. It encodes CASSIAGGEDGYTF.